This T cell receptor beta chain emerged from a study of T cell responses to AZD1222 COVID-19 vaccine. Study-level results: An increase in Spike-specific TCR breadth and depth was observed after two AZD1222 doses.

V lost 6 bases, J lost 6 bases, and 14 bases stayed unmatched. Germline V gene sequence: CDR1 SGHTA, CDR2 FQGNSA. The CDR3 is made up of 17 amino acids. Assay used: immunoSEQ multiplex PCR; TCRdb lists only in-frame clones, some missing. The repertoire holds around 180,000 clones, with about 86% as singletons. With regard to this clone: What it binds is unknown.

This specimen was peripheral blood, taken on day 0 of AZD1222 vaccination. This TCR was recovered from an adult in good health. The chain has TRBV7-2 and TRBJ2-1; 10 bases are a match to TRBD2. In DNA, the CDR3 is TGTGCCAGCAGTGCCACCCATCCTAGCGGGGGTGGCAATGAGCAGTTCTTC. Translation gives CASSATHPSGGGNEQFF. Using reference TRBV7-2 and TRBJ2-1 for the parts outside the CDR3, the full variable domain is GAGVSQSPSNKVTEKGKDVELRCDPISGHTALYWYRQSLGQGLEFLIYFQGNSAPDKSGLPSDRFSAERTGGSVSTLTIQRTQQEDSAVYLCASSATHPSGGGNEQFFGPGTRLTVL.